The 13 T cell receptor beta chains below come from one sample, sequenced in a study of chemoradiotherapy in HPV16-positive cancers. Sequencing used immunoSEQ multiplex PCR; TCRdb keeps in-frame clones, though not all of them. The repertoire consists of some 27,000 clones, with around nine tenths occurring once and the leading ten covering roughly 22%. This specimen was blood, taken from a patient who underwent chemoradiotherapy. These receptors all come from a human donor with HPV-associated anogenital cancer.

V is TRBV19 and J is TRBJ1-5; TRBD1 matches 7 bases. Germline V lookup: CDR1 LNHDA, CDR2 SQIVND (reference sequence). The V and J ends lost 7 bases and 1 base, in that order; junction bases with no gene match: 7. The CDR3 runs to 15 residues. CDR3 residues: CASIPQGRSNQPQHF. As DNA, the CDR3 is TGTGCCAGTATCCCACAGGGGAGGAGCAATCAGCCCCAGCATTTT.

The chain uses TRBV18 and TRBJ2-7; possibly TRBD2 for D (5 bases). Germline CDR1 KGHSH, CDR2 LQKENI. The CDR3 totals 15 residues. V lost 4 bases and J 3 bases, leaving 16 bases between the germline ends. The CDR3 spells CASSQLGSKDYEQYF. CDR3 coding DNA: TGTGCCAGCTCACAGCTAGGGAGCAAAGACTACGAGCAGTACTTC. Full variable domain (outside the CDR3, taken from reference TRBV18 and TRBJ2-7): NAGVMQNPRHLVRRRGQEARLRCSPMKGHSHVYWYRQLPEEGLKFMVYLQKENIIDESGMPKERFSAEFPKEGPSILRIQQVVRGDSAAYFCASSQLGSKDYEQYFGPGTRLTVT.

The V call is TRBV27, the J call TRBJ1-5, with 7 bases aligning to TRBD1. Germline values: CDR1 MNHEY, CDR2 SMNVEV (reference sequence). V shed 3 bases and J 5 bases; nucleotides not matched to a gene: 4. The CDR3 runs 14 residues. The CDR3: CASSLGQNYQPQHF. The CDR3 DNA reads as TGTGCCAGCAGTTTGGGACAGAACTATCAGCCCCAGCATTTT.

V gene TRBV27 combines with J gene TRBJ2-7, with 7 bases that match TRBD2. Trimming cost V 5 bases and J 5 bases; bases outside gene matches: 9. The germline V gene encodes CDR1 MNHEY and CDR2 SMNVEV (reference sequence). CDR3 size: 14 residues. DNA for the CDR3: TGTGCCAGCAGTCCGATAGCGGGTGAGCACGAGCAGTACTTC. Translating it yields CASSPIAGEHEQYF.

This clone was counted a few times. This chain links TRBV28 with TRBJ2-7; D unclear. CDR3 length equals 13 residues. The germline gives CDR1 MDHEN, CDR2 SYDVKM. V was pared by 2 bases and J by 5 bases, with 10 bases between. Written as DNA, the CDR3 is TGTGCCAGCAGTTTAGGAAGGGCCCACGAGCAGTACTTC. As protein: CASSLGRAHEQYF.

The chain links TRBV12-5 to TRBJ1-5; TRBD1 agrees at 8 bases. The CDR3 is 17 amino acids. The J segment lost 8 bases and the V segment lost 6 bases, leaving 18 bases of the junction unmatched. CDR1 is LGHNT, CDR2 FRNRAP, per germline. The DNA for the CDR3 is TGTGCTAGTGGCCCCCCCGGTACAGGGGGTCGTCGGGAGCCCCAGCATTTT. Residues: CASGPPGTGGRREPQHF.

CDR3 sequence (DNA): TGTGCCAGCAGCGTACTAGGTTTAAGGTTAGATACGCAGTATTTT. Amino acids: CASSVLGLRLDTQYF. The chain combines TRBV9 with TRBJ2-3; D not certain. The germline V gene encodes CDR1 SGDLS and CDR2 YYNGEE. This CDR3 comprises 15 residues. Trimming shortened V by 1 base and J by 5 bases, and 14 bases separated the two germline ends.

The genes are TRBV28 and TRBJ1-2, with unresolved D. Germline assignment: CDR1 MDHEN and CDR2 SYDVKM. V was clipped by 1 base and J by 8 bases, with 8 bases between them. This CDR3 is built from 12 residues. CDR3 bases: TGTGCCAGCAGTTTATACCCCAGGGGCTACACCTTC. Translation gives CASSLYPRGYTF.

The V call is TRBV27, the J call TRBJ1-5; possible D gene TRBD1, 5 bases. Germline CDR1 and CDR2: MNHEY and SMNVEV (reference sequence). The CDR3 is 15 amino acids. Trimming stripped 5 bases from V and 1 base from J, with 12 bases between. The chain's CDR3 is CASSRPQGSNQPQHF. The CDR3 DNA reads TGTGCCAGCAGTAGGCCCCAGGGAAGCAATCAGCCCCAGCATTTT.

The CDR3 sequence: CASSLSGAGALADTQYF. CDR3 bases: TGTGCCAGCAGCTTGTCGGGGGCGGGAGCCTTGGCAGATACGCAGTATTTT. The rearrangement links TRBV7-9 to TRBJ2-3, with D tentatively TRBD2 (7 bases). The germline V gene encodes CDR1 SEHNR and CDR2 FQNEAQ (reference sequence). This CDR3 spans 17 amino acids. The V and J ends lost 3 bases and 4 bases respectively, with 20 bases between them.

The V and J genes are TRBV15 and TRBJ2-7; D not resolved. Germline V gives CDR1 LNHNV, CDR2 YYDKDF (reference sequence). V lost 0 bases, J lost 0 bases, and 9 bases lay in between. This CDR3 spans 15 amino acids. CDR3 protein: CATSRDGLRSYEQYF. The CDR3 region has the DNA TGTGCCACCAGCAGAGATGGGCTCCGCTCCTACGAGCAGTACTTC.

Written as DNA, the CDR3 is TGTGCCAGCAGTTCCGCAGGGGGCGCTTGGGGAAACACCATATATTTT. Translation: CASSSAGGAWGNTIYF. This chain uses TRBV28 with TRBJ1-3, with 8 bases matching TRBD1. Germline-derived CDR1 and CDR2 are MDHEN and SYDVKM. V dropped 4 bases and J dropped 4; count of bases not matched to a gene: 9. The length of the CDR3 is 16 residues.

V gene TRBV27 combines with J gene TRBJ2-1, with 11 nucleotides matching TRBD2. The CDR3 contains 15 residues. J was trimmed by 6 bases and V by 2 bases; bases with no gene match: 3. Germline assignment: CDR1 MNHEY and CDR2 SMNVEV (reference sequence). The CDR3 is CASSLASGRLNEQFF. Written as DNA, the CDR3 is TGTGCCAGCAGTTTAGCTAGCGGGAGGCTCAATGAGCAGTTCTTC.